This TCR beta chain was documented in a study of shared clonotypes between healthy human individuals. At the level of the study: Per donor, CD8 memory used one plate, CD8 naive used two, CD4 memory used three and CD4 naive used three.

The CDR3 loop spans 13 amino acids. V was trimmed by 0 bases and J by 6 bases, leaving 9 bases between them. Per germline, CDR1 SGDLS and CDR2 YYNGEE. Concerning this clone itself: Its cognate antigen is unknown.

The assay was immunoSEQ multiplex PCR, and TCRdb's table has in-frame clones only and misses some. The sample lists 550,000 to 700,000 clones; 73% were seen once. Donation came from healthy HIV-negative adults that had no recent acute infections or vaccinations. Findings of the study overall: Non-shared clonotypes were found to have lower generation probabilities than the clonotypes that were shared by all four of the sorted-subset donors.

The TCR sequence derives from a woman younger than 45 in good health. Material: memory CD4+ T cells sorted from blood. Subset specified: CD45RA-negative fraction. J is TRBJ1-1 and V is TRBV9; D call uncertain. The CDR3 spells CASSVDGGSEAFF. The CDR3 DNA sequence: TGTGCCAGCAGCGTAGACGGAGGGTCTGAAGCTTTCTTT.